The next 15 T cell receptor beta chains were all read from a single sample in a study of cytomegalovirus exposure and HLA in healthy donors. TCRdb's table, derived via immunoSEQ multiplex PCR, lists solely in-frame clones and lacks some. The repertoire includes fewer than 65,000 clones, 85% to 90% of them detected once, and approximately 15% sits in the top ten. The sequenced sample was PBMCs. Receptor source: a woman younger than 35 in good health and CMV-seronegative.

This clone was counted only a few times. The chain couples TRBV29-1 to TRBJ1-5; no clear D gene. This CDR3 has 13 amino acids. The germline CDR1 and CDR2 sequences are SQVTM and ANQGSEA. The CDR3 loop is CSASRDSNQPQHF. As DNA, the CDR3 is TGCAGTGCTAGCCGAGATAGCAATCAGCCCCAGCATTTT.

The V call is TRBV6-6, the J call TRBJ2-7, with D possibly being TRBD2 (5 bases). Germline CDR1 is MNHNY and CDR2 is SVGAGI (reference sequence). V lost 7 bases to trimming and J lost 5 bases, with 12 bases between them. CDR3 length: 12 residues. As DNA, the CDR3 is TGTGCCAGCAAAGGATCGGGGAACGAGCAGTACTTC. It specifies CASKGSGNEQYF.

This clone was recorded only once. The genes are TRBV30 and TRBJ2-1, with a weak D call TRBD2 (6 bases). Per germline, CDR1 GTSNPN and CDR2 SVGIG (reference sequence). CDR3 length: 15 amino acids. Trimming took off 7 bases at V and 6 bases at J, with 22 bases between the two ends. The CDR3 coding sequence is TGTGCCTATGCGAAGGGACTTACAGTTGGCAATGAGCAGTTCTTC. Translation: CAYAKGLTVGNEQFF.

CDR3 amino acids: CASSYTVITGLAEAFF. The CDR3 nucleotides read TGTGCCAGCAGTTACACCGTAATAACAGGGCTCGCTGAAGCTTTCTTT. The V call is TRBV6-5, the J call TRBJ1-1, with D perhaps TRBD1 (6 bases). The germline CDR1 and CDR2 sequences are MNHEY and SVGAGI. V gave up 2 bases and J gave up 6 bases, with 19 bases separating them. The CDR3 has 16 residues.

The chain recombines TRBV6-1 with TRBJ2-3; maybe TRBD1 (6 bases). The germline V gene encodes CDR1 MNHNS and CDR2 SASEGT. The CDR3 runs 14 residues. Deletions cut 6 bases from V and 2 bases from J, with 12 bases between. CDR3 in amino acids: CASRRDTITDTQYF. CDR3 DNA sequence: TGTGCCAGCAGACGGGACACCATCACAGATACGCAGTATTTT.

The genes are TRBV4-2 and TRBJ2-3; 12 bases agree with TRBD2. Germline-derived CDR1 and CDR2 are LGHNA and YNFKEQ. The CDR3 has 16 residues. Unmatched junction bases numbered 2, after V lost 2 bases and J lost 2 bases. The CDR3 loop is CASSQRLAGATDTQYF. In DNA, the CDR3 is TGTGCCAGCAGCCAACGACTAGCGGGGGCCACAGATACGCAGTATTTT.

The chain combines TRBV2 with TRBJ2-3; 9 bases map to TRBD1. The CDR3 has 15 residues. V was pared by 3 bases and J by 4 bases, with 5 bases of the junction left unmatched. Per germline, CDR1 SNHLY and CDR2 FYNNEI. Here the CDR3 reads CASSESGQGADTQYF. CDR3 nucleotides: TGTGCCAGCAGTGAGTCGGGACAGGGCGCAGATACGCAGTATTTT.

This clone was counted between two and nine times. The chain employs TRBV19 and TRBJ2-1; 11 bases are a match to TRBD2. The CDR3 runs 15 residues. After removal of 3 bases from V and 4 bases from J, the junction contained 2 bases not matched to a gene. The V gene's germline CDR1 is LNHDA and CDR2 SQIVND (reference sequence). The CDR3 nucleotides read TGTGCCAGTAGTATGACTAGCGGGGAATACAATGAGCAGTTCTTC. This encodes CASSMTSGEYNEQFF.

The V gene is TRBV27, the J gene TRBJ1-1, with 9 nucleotides matching TRBD1. Germline V gene sequence: CDR1 MNHEY, CDR2 SMNVEV (reference sequence). V lost 3 bases and J lost 7; bases outside the gene matches: 3. This CDR3 region has 13 residues. The CDR3 bases are TGTGCCAGCAGTTTCCTGGACAGGGGTGAAGCTTTCTTT. This encodes CASSFLDRGEAFF.

This clone is a singleton in its sample. The chain couples TRBV6-5 to TRBJ1-2, with D possibly matching TRBD1 (5 bases). The V gene lost 2 bases and the J gene lost 1 base, with 8 bases spanning the gap. The germline gives CDR1 MNHEY, CDR2 SVGAGI. The CDR3 totals 14 residues. CDR3 DNA: TGTGCCAGCAGTTACAGACAGCTTAACTATGGCTACACCTTC. This sequence encodes CASSYRQLNYGYTF.

The chain combines TRBV6-5 with TRBJ2-5, with a weak D call TRBD1 (5 bases). Germline CDR1 is MNHEY and CDR2 is SVGAGI. V shed 6 bases and J shed 4 bases, with 9 bases lying between them. This CDR3 is built from 12 residues. CDR3 sequence (DNA): TGTGCCAGCAGAGGGGCTCGAGAGACCCAGTACTTC. It translates to CASRGARETQYF.

The J gene is TRBJ2-2, the V gene TRBV7-9; TRBD1 agrees at 7 bases. Germline loops: CDR1 SEHNR, CDR2 FQNEAQ (reference sequence). The CDR3 sequence is 16 residues long. V shed 1 base, J shed 3 bases, and the junction held 5 bases outside the gene matches. The CDR3 protein is CASSLEGTVYTGELFF. The CDR3, as DNA: TGTGCCAGCAGCTTAGAAGGGACAGTTTACACCGGGGAGCTGTTTTTT.

CDR3 sequence reads: CASSLDSNYGYTF. In DNA, the CDR3 is TGTGCCAGCAGCTTGGACAGTAACTATGGCTACACCTTC. V is TRBV5-5 and J is TRBJ1-2; D not resolved. Germline assignment: CDR1 SGHKS and CDR2 YYEKEE (reference sequence). V lost 0 bases and J lost 1, with 4 bases in between. The CDR3 runs to 13 residues.

This clone was seen once. V gene TRBV15 combines with J gene TRBJ2-7, with 11 bases identical to TRBD1. Germline V CDR1 and CDR2: LNHNV, YYDKDF (reference sequence). The V and J ends lost 1 base and 4 bases, in that order; junction bases with no gene match: 6. This CDR3 is 16 amino acids long. DNA for the CDR3: TGTGCCACCAGCAGAGCAAGGGGACAGGGGGAGTACGAGCAGTACTTC. It translates to CATSRARGQGEYEQYF.

The chain uses TRBV7-8 and TRBJ1-5, with a weak D call TRBD1 (6 bases). In germline, CDR1 is SGHVS, CDR2 FQNEAQ. Trimming took off 5 bases at V and 0 bases at J, with 20 bases between the two ends. This CDR3 has 18 residues. CDR3: CASSPRPGQNYSNQPQHF. The CDR3 nucleotides are TGTGCCAGCAGCCCTCGGCCAGGACAGAACTATAGCAATCAGCCCCAGCATTTT.